This record covers a single T cell receptor (beta chain). No cognate antigen has been identified for it. Base-call qualities are not available, and no considerably larger clone is one nucleotide away. One collaborating source in Seattle enrolled patients during active infection and followed them longitudinally through the course of disease. Collaborating institutions collected whole blood in K2EDTA tubes following their own protocols. Collaborator samples were shipped for TCRbeta analysis as frozen whole blood, isolated PBMCs, or DNA extracted from either sample type. The entry originates in a study of blood T cell repertoires in COVID-19 (dated by TCRdb to 2018 to 2021). Study-wide context: The collaborator samples originated in the United States, Italy and Spain and spanned the acute and convalescent phases of COVID-19. The repertoires were released in a freely available public database meant as a resource for research on the immune response to SARS-CoV-2. Sample metadata almost always included a de-identified subject ID, COVID-19 status, age in years and sex. HLA class I and class II types, where available, came from metadata supplied by the sample provider rather than from assay-based typing. The material from the prospective study consisted of cDNA or gDNA derived from T cells, B-cell-depleted T cells, or PBMCs. Samples were obtained from the ongoing ImmuneRACE study (first 160 participants) and from 1,200 or so subjects provided by 6 global collaborators. Deeply sampled blood TCRbeta repertoires from subjects exposed to, actively infected with, or recovered from COVID-19 were included in the dataset.

TCRbeta CDR3 regions were amplified from genomic DNA by means of the immunoSEQ Assay, a bias-controlled multiplex PCR. As for the original processing: The number of nucleated cells in each sample was estimated from the amplification of reference gene primers within the assay. Sequence reads were collapsed and filtered to measure the absolute abundance of every unique TCRbeta CDR3 rearrangement. Productive Simpson clonality was computed per sample as the square root of Simpson's diversity index over productive rearrangements. TCRdb's version of the immuneACCESS table is confined to in-frame rearrangements and falls short of the full clone set. An unresolved V gene accounts for under half of the shortfall where checked; the remainder is of unknown origin. The V and J calls and clone size were taken over from that table, and D and trimming were inferred from the DNA. A total of fewer than 350,000 clones appear in this sample, 89% of them only once. Just under 4% of the sample rests with the top ten.

Summary of the overall study and its limitations: The amount of clinical and demographic metadata varied by source and participant and was provided uncurated.

V is pared back by 2 bases and J by 7 bases, with 10 bases lying between the germline termini. The CDR3, cysteine through phenylalanine, is 13 amino acids long. Just the 39-base CDR3 DNA is kept, in frame starting at base 1. Based on the germline V gene, the CDR1 and CDR2 sequences are SGHRS and YFSETQ. The sequence joins TRBV5-1 to TRBJ1-5, with TRBD1 as a weak D call on 5 bases. This sequence originates from a woman aged 55-69 years with COVID-19, enrolled during active disease. Sequencing used peripheral blood. The bases read TGCGCCAGCAGCTTTTCGGGGGGGCAGCCCCAGCATTTT. This yields the protein CASSFSGGQPQHF.